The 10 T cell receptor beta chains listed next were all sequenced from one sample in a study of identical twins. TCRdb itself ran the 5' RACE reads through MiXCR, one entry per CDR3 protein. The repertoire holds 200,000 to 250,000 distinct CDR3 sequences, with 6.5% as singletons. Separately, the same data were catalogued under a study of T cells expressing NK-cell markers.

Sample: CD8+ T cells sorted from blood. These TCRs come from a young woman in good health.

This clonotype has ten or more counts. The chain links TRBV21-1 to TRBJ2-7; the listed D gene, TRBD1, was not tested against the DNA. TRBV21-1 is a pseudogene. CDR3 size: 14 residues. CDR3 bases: TGTGCCAGCACCGCCCATAGGGTTTCCTACGAGCAGTACTTC. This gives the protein CASTAHRVSYEQYF.

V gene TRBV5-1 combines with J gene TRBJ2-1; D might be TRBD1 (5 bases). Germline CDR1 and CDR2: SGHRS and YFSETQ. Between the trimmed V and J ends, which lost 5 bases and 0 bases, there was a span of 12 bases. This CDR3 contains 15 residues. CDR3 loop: CASRLGVSSYNEQFF. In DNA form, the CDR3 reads TGCGCCAGCAGGTTAGGGGTTAGCTCCTACAATGAGCAGTTCTTC.

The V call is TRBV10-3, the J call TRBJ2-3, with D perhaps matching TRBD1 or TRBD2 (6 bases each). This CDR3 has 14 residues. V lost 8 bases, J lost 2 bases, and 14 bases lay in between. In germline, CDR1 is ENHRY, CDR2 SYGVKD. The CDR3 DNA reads TGTGCCATCTCAAGGGGGGCGAACACAGATACGCAGTATTTT. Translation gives CAISRGANTDTQYF.

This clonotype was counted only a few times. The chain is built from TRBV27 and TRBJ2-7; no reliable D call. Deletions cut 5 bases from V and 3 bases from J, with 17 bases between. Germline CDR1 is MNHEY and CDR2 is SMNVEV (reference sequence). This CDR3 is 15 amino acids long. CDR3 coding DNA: TGTGCCAGCAGTCCCCGTGACTCCCCCTACTACGAGCAGTACTTC. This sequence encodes CASSPRDSPYYEQYF.

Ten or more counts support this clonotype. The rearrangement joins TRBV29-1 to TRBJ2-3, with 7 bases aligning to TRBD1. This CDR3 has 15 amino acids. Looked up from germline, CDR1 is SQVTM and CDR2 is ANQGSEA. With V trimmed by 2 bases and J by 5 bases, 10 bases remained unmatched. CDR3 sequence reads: CSVEFTGVRVDTQYF. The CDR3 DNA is TGCAGCGTTGAATTTACAGGGGTAAGAGTAGATACGCAGTATTTT.

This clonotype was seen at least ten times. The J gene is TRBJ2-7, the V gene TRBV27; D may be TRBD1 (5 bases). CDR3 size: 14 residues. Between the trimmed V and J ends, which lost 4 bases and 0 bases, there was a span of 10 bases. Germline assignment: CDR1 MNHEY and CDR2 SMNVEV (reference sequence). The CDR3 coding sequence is TGTGCCAGCAGTTACACAACAGGCTCCTACGAGCAGTACTTC. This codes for CASSYTTGSYEQYF.

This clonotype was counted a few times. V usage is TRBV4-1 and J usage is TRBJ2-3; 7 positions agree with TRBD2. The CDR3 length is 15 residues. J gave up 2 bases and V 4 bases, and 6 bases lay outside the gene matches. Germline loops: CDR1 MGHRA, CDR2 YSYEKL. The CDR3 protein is CASSPRDYHTDTQYF. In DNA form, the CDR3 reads TGCGCCAGCAGCCCTAGGGACTATCACACAGATACGCAGTATTTT.

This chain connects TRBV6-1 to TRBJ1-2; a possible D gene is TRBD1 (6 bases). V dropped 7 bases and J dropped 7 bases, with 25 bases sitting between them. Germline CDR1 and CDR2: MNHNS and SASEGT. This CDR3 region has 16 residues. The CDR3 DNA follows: TGTGCCAGCAAAAAAGGAGGGAGGGGGACGCAGGGTGGCTACACCTTC. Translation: CASKKGGRGTQGGYTF.

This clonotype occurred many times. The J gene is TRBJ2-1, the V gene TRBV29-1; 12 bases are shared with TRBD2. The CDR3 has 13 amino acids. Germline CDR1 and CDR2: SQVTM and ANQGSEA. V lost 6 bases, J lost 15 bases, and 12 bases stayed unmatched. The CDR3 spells CSVASGGAPGAFF. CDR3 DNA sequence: TGCAGCGTGGCTAGCGGGGGGGCCCCGGGGGCGTTCTTC.

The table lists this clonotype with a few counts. The chain's CDR3 is CASRTLKGFGTDTQYF. The CDR3 coding sequence is TGTGCCAGCAGAACTCTGAAGGGATTTGGCACAGATACGCAGTATTTT. This chain joins TRBV6-5 and TRBJ2-3; D is undetermined. Germline V gene data show CDR1 as MNHEY and CDR2 as SVGAGI. Trimming shortened V by 6 bases and J by 1 base, and 17 bases separated the two germline ends. There are 16 residues in the CDR3.